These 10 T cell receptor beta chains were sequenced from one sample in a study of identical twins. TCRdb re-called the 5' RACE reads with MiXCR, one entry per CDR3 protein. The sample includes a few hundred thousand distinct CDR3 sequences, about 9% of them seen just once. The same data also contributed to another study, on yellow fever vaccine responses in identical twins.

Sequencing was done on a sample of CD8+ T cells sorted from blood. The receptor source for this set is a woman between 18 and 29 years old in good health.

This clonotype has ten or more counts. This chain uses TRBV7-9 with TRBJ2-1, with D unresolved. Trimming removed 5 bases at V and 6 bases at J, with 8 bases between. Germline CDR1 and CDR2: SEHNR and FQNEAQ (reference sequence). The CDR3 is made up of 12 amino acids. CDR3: CASSHLINEQFF. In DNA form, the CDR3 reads TGTGCCAGCAGCCATTTGATCAATGAGCAGTTCTTC.

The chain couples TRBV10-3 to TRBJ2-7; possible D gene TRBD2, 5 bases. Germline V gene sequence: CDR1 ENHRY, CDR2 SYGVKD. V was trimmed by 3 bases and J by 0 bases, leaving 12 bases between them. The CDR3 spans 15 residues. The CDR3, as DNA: TGTGCCATCAGTGAATGGGATAGCGACTCCTACGAGCAGTACTTC. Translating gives CAISEWDSDSYEQYF.

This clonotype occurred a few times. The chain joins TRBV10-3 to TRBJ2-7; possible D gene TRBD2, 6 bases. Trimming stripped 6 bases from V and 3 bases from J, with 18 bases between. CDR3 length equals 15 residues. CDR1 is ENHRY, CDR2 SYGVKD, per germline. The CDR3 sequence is CAISSGTLTSYEQYF. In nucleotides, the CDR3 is TGTGCCATCAGCTCCGGGACTTTAACCAGCTACGAGCAGTACTTC.

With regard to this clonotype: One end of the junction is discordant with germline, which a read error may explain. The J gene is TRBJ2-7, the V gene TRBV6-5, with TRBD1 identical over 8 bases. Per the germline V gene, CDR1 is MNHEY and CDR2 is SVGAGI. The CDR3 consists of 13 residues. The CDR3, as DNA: TGTGCCAGCAGTTACTCTCCAGGACAGGGAAAAGACTTC. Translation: CASSYSPGQGKDF.

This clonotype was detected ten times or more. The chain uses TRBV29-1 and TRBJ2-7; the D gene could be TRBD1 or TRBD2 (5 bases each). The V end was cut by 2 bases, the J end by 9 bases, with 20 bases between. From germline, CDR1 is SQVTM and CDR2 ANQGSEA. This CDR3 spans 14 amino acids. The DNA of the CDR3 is TGCAGCGTTGAAATGGCAGGGCGGGTTGGGTTGCAGTACTTC. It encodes CSVEMAGRVGLQYF.

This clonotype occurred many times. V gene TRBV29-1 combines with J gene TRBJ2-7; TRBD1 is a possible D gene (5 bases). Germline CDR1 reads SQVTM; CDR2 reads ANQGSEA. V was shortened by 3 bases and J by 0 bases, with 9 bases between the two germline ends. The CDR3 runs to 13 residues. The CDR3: CSVESDNSYEQYF. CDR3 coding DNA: TGCAGCGTTGAGTCGGACAACTCCTACGAGCAGTACTTC.

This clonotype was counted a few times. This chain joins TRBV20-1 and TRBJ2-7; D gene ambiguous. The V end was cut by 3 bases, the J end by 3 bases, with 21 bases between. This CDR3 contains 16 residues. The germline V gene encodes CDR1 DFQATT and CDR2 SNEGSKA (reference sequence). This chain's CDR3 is CSASRNDVVSFYEQYF. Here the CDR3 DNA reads TGCAGTGCTAGCCGGAACGACGTGGTATCTTTCTACGAGCAGTACTTC.

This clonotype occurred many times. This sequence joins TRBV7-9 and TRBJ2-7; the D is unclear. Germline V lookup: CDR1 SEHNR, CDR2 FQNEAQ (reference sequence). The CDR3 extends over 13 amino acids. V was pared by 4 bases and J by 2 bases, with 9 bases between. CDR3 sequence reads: CASSSGAAYEQYF. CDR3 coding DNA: TGTGCCAGCAGCTCCGGCGCCGCCTACGAGCAGTACTTC. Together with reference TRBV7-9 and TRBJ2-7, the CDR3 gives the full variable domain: DTGVSQNPRHKITKRGQNVTFRCDPISEHNRLYWYRQTLGQGPEFLTYFQNEAQLEKSRLLSDRFSAERPKGSFSTLEIQRTEQGDSAMYLCASSSGAAYEQYFGPGTRLTVT.

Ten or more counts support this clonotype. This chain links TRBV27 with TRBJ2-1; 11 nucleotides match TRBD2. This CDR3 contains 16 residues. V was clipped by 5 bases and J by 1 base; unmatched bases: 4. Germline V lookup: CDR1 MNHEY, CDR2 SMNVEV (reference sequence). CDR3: CASSPASGRSYNEQFF. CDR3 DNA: TGTGCCAGCAGTCCGGCTAGCGGGAGGTCCTACAATGAGCAGTTCTTC.

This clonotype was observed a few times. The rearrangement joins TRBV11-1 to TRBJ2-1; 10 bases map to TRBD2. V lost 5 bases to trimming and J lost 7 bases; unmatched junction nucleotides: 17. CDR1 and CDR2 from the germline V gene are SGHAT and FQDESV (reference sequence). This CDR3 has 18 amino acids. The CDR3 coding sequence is TGTGCCAGCAGCCCCGATTTCGGGAGCGGGAGGGCCTGGAATGAGCAGTTCTTC. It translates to CASSPDFGSGRAWNEQFF.